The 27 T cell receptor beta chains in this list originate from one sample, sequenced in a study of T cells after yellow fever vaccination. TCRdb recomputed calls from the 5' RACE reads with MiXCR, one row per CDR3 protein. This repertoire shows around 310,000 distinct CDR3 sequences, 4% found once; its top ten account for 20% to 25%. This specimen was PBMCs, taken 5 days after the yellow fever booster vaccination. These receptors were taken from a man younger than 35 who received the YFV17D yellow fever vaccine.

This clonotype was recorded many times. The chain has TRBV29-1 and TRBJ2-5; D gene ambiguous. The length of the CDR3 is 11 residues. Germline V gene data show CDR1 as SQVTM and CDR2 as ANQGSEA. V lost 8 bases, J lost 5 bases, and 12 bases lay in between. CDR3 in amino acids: CSTRPWETQYF. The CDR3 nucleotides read TGCAGCACCCGGCCGTGGGAGACCCAGTACTTC.

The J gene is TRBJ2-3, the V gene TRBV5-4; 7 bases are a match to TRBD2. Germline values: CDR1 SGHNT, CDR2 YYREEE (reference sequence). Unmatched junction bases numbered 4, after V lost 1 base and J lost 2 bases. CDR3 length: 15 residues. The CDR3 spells CASSLPGGTTDTQYF. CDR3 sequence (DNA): TGTGCCAGCAGCTTGCCCGGGGGGACCACAGATACGCAGTATTTT.

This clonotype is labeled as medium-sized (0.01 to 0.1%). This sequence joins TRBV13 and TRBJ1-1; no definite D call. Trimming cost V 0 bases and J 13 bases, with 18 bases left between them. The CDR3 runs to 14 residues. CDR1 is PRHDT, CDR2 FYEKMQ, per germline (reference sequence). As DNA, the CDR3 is TGTGCCAGCAGCTTAGGCCTAATGAGGAGGGTCGATTTCTTT. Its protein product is CASSLGLMRRVDFF.

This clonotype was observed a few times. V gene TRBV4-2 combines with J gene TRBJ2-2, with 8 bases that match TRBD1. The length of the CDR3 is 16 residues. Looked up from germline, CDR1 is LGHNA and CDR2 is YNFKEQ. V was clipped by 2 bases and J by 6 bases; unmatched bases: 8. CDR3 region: CASSQRTGPGPGELFF. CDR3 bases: TGTGCCAGCAGCCAACGGACAGGGCCGGGCCCCGGGGAGCTGTTTTTT.

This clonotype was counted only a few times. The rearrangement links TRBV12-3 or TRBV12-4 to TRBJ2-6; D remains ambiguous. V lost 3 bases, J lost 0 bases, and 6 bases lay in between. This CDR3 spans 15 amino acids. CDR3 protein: CASSFSYSGANVLTF. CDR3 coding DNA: TGTGCCAGCAGTTTTTCGTACTCTGGGGCCAACGTCCTGACTTTC.

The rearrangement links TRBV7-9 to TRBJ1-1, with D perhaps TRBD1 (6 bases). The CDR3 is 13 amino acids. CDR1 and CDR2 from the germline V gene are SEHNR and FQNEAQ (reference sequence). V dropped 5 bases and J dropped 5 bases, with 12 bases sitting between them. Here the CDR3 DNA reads TGTGCCAGCAGCCCTCCGGGGGCGACTGAAGCTTTCTTT. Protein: CASSPPGATEAFF.

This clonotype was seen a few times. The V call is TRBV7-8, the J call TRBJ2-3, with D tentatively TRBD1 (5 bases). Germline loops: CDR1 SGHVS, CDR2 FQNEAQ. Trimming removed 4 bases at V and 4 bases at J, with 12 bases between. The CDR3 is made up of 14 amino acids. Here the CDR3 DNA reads TGTGCCAGCAGCTCCTCCCTAGGGGCAGATACGCAGTATTTT. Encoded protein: CASSSSLGADTQYF. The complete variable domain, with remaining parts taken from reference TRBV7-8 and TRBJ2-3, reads GAGVSQSPRYKVAKRGQDVALRCDPISGHVSLFWYQQALGQGPEFLTYFQNEAQLDKSGLPSDRFFAERPEGSVSTLKIQRTQQEDSAVYLCASSSSLGADTQYFGPGTRLTVL.

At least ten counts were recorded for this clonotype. CDR3 bases: TGTGCCAGCAGCGTAGGAGGACTAGCGGGGGGGCTGGAGACCCAGTACTTC. Protein product: CASSVGGLAGGLETQYF. The chain employs TRBV9 and TRBJ2-5; 15 bases line up with TRBD2. Germline values: CDR1 SGDLS, CDR2 YYNGEE. The CDR3 length is 17 residues. Germline trimming cut 0 bases from V and 5 bases from J; bases unmatched to any gene: 5.

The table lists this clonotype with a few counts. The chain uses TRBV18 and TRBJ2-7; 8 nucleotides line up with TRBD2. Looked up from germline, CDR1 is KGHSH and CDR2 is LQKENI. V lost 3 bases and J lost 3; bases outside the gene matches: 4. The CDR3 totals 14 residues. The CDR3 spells CASSPGTSDYEQYF. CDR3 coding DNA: TGTGCCAGCTCACCTGGGACTAGTGACTACGAGCAGTACTTC.

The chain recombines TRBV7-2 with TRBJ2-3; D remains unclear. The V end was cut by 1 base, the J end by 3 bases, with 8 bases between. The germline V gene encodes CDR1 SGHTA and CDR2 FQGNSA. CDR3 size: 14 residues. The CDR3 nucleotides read TGTGCCAGCAGCTTAGTGTCCGTAACAGATACGCAGTATTTT. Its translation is CASSLVSVTDTQYF.

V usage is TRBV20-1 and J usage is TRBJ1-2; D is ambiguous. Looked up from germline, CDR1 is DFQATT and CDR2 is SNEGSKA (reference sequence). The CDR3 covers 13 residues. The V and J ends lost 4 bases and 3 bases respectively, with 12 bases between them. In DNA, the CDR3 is TGCAGTGCTAACAGCCCCGGGGACTATGGCTACACCTTC. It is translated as CSANSPGDYGYTF.

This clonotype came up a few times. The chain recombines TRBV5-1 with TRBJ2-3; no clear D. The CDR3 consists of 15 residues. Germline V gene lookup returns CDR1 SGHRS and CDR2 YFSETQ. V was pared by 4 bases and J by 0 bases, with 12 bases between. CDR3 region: CASSVSTYSTDTQYF. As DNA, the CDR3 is TGCGCCAGCAGCGTGTCTACGTATAGCACAGATACGCAGTATTTT.

CDR3 in amino acids: CASSLEVGWEAFF. The CDR3 region has the DNA TGTGCCAGCAGCTTAGAAGTCGGTTGGGAAGCTTTCTTT. The chain uses TRBV7-2 and TRBJ1-1; D not certain. The CDR3 totals 13 residues. Trimming cost V 1 base and J 8 bases, with 11 bases left between them. The germline V gene has CDR1 SGHTA and CDR2 FQGNSA.

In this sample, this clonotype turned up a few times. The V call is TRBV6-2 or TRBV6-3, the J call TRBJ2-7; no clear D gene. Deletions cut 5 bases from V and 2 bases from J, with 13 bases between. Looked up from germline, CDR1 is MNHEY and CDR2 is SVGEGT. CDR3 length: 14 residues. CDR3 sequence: CASSPRHRTYEQYV. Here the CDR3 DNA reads TGTGCCAGCAGTCCTCGACATAGGACCTACGAGCAGTACGTC.

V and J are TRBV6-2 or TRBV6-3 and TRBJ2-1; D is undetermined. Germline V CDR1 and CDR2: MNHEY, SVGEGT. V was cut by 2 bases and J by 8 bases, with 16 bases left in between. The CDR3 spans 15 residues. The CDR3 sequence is CASSYLIQRQHEQFF. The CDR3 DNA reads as TGTGCCAGCAGTTACCTAATTCAACGACAACATGAGCAGTTCTTC.

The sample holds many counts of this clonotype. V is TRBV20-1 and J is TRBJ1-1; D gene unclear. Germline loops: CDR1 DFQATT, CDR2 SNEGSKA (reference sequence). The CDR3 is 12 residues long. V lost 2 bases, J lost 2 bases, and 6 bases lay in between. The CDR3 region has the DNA TGCAGTGCTAGACTTGTTAACACTGAAGCTTTCTTT. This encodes CSARLVNTEAFF.

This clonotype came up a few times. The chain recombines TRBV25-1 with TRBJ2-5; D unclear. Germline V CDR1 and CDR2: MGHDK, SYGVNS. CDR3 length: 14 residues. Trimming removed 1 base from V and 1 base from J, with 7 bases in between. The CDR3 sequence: CASSESGSQETQYF. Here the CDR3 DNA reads TGTGCCAGCAGTGAATCCGGCAGCCAAGAGACCCAGTACTTC. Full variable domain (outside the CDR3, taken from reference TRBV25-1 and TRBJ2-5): EADIYQTPRYLVIGTGKKITLECSQTMGHDKMYWYQQDPGMELHLIHYSYGVNSTEKGDLSSESTVSRIRTEHFPLTLESARPSHTSQYLCASSESGSQETQYFGPGTRLLVL.

The CDR3 coding sequence is TGTGCCAGCGTATTAGCGGGGGGCCTCTACGAGCAGTACTTC. Encoded protein: CASVLAGGLYEQYF. The chain combines TRBV6-1 with TRBJ2-7; 10 nucleotides match TRBD2. Losses at the gene ends were 8 bases for V and 3 bases for J; bases not matched to a gene: 7. Germline V CDR1 and CDR2: MNHNS, SASEGT. The CDR3 has 14 amino acids.

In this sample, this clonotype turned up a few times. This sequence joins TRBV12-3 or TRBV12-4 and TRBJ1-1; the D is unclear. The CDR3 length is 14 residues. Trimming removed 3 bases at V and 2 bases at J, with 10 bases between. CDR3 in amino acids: CASSFSFGNTEAFF. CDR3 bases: TGTGCCAGCAGTTTTAGTTTTGGTAACACTGAAGCTTTCTTT.

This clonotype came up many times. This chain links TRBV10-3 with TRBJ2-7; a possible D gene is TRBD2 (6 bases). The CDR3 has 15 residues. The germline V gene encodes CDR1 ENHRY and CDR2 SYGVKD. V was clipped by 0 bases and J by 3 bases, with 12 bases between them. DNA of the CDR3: TGTGCCATCAGTGAGTCCCCCGGGAGCAACTACGAGCAGTACGTC. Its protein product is CAISESPGSNYEQYV.

CDR3 protein: CASSLDGQGFVNHV. DNA for the CDR3: TGTGCCAGCAGTTTAGATGGACAGGGGTTTGTAAATCACGTC. The chain recombines TRBV28 with TRBJ2-7; 9 nucleotides match TRBD1. The CDR3 length is 14 residues. Germline CDR1 is MDHEN and CDR2 is SYDVKM.

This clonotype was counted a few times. CDR3 DNA: TGCAGTGCTTCGTCTATCGCGAACACCGGGGAGCTGTTTTTT. Protein sequence: CSASSIANTGELFF. The chain employs TRBV20-1 and TRBJ2-2; unclear D gene. Germline V gene lookup returns CDR1 DFQATT and CDR2 SNEGSKA (reference sequence). Trimming removed 5 bases at V and 0 bases at J, with 10 bases between. The CDR3 has 14 amino acids.

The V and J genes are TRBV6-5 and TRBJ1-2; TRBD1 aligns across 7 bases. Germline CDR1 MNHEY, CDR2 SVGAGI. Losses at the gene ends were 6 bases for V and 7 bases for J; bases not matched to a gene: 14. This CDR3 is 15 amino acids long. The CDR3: CASRRTETGTAGYTF. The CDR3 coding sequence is TGTGCCAGCAGACGTACCGAGACAGGGACGGCTGGCTACACCTTC.

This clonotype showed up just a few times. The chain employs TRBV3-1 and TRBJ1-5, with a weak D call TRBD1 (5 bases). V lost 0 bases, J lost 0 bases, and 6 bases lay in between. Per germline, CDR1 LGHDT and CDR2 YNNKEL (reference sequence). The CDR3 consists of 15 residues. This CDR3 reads CASSQDGGSNQPQHF. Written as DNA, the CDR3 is TGTGCCAGCAGCCAAGACGGGGGTAGCAATCAGCCCCAGCATTTT.

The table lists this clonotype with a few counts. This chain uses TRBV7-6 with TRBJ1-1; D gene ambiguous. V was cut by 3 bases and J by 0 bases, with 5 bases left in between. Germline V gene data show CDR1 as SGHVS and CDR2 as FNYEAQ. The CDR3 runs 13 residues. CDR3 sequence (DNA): TGTGCCAGCAGCTTTGACATGAACACTGAAGCTTTCTTT. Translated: CASSFDMNTEAFF.

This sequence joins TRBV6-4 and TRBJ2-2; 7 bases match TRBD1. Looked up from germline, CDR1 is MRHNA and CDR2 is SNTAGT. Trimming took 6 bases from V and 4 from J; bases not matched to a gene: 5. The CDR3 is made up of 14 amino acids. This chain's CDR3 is CASRIQGITGELFF. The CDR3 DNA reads TGTGCCAGCAGAATACAGGGGATCACCGGGGAGCTGTTTTTT.

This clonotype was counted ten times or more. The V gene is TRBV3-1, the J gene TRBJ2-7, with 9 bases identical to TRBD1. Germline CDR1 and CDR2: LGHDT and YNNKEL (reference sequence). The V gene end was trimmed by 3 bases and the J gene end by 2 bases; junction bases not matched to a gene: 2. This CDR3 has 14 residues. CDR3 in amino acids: CASSHWDRAYEQYF. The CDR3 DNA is TGTGCCAGCAGCCACTGGGACAGGGCCTACGAGCAGTACTTC.